The source of this T cell receptor beta chain is a study of cytomegalovirus exposure and HLA in healthy donors. Study-level background: The 120 validation repertoires and the approximately 700 first-cohort repertoires shared a platform, a later analysis reported. Study observations and caveats: Listed as cytomegalovirus-associated were 164 TCR beta chains. It was confirmed in vitro that a few of the CMV-associated chains were specific for CMV antigens.

The V and J ends lost 5 bases and 7 bases, in that order; junction bases with no gene match: 8. From germline, CDR1 is SEHNR and CDR2 FQNEAQ (reference sequence). This CDR3 has 16 residues. Method: immunoSEQ multiplex PCR; TCRdb's copy keeps in-frame clones and lacks some. Counted here are 130,000 or so clones, around 90% occurring once; the ten biggest clones make up roughly 2%. This clone was detected only a few times. What it binds is not known. The sample taken for sequencing was PBMCs. The TCR comes from a woman between 18 and 30 years old in good health and CMV-seronegative. The V and J genes are TRBV7-9 and TRBJ2-1, with 13 nucleotides matching TRBD2. The CDR3 region has the DNA TGTGCCAGCAGCCCATCCGGGACTAGCGGGATTAATGAGCAGTTCTTC. The encoded protein is CASSPSGTSGINEQFF.